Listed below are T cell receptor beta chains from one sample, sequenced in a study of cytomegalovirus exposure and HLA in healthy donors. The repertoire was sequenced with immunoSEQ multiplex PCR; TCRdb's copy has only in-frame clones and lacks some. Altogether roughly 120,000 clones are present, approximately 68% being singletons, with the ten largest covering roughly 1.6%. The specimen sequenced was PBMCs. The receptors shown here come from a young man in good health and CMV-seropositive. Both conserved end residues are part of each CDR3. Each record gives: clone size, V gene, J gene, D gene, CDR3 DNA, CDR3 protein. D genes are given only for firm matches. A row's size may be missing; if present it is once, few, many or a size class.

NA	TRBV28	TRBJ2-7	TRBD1	TGTGCCAGCAGTTTTTCTCTTCGGGGACAGGGCCACGAGCAGTACTTC	CASSFSLRGQGHEQYF
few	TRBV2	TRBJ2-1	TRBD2	TGTGCCAGCAGTGAAAGGTGGGGACTAGCGGGAGGGAATGAGCAGTTCTTC	CASSERWGLAGGNEQFF
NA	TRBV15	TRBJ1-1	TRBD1	TGTGCCACCAGCGTAGGACAGGAGAACACTGAAGCTTTCTTT	CATSVGQENTEAFF
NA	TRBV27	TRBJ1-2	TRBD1	TGTGCCAGCAGTTCGACAGGGGATGGCTACACCTTC	CASSSTGDGYTF
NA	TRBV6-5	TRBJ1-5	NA	TGTGCCAGCAGCCAGATTCATAGCAATCAGCCCCAGCATTTT	CASSQIHSNQPQHF
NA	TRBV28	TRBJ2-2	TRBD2	TGTGCCAGCAGTTTCGAACTAGCGGGAGGATACGCGAACACCGGGGAGCTGTTTTTT	CASSFELAGGYANTGELFF
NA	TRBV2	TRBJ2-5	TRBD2	TGTGCCAGCAGTGACGGGGCGGGAGTTAATGGCGAGACCCAGTACTTC	CASSDGAGVNGETQYF
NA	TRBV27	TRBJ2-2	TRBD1	TGTGCCAGCAGTTTTATCCTTGATTCGACAGGGGGGACCGGGGAGCTGTTTTTT	CASSFILDSTGGTGELFF
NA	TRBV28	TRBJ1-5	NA	TGTGCCAGCAGTTTATTTAAGGACAGACTTAGCAATCAGCCCCAGCATTTT	CASSLFKDRLSNQPQHF
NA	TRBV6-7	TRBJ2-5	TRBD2	TGTGCCAGCAGTTACCCAGCCCTAAGCGGCGCGGGAGAGGAGACCCAGTACTTC	CASSYPALSGAGEETQYF
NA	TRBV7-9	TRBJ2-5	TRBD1	TGTGCCAGCAGCTTAGATCCGGGACAGGGGAGTTGGGAGACCCAGTACTTC	CASSLDPGQGSWETQYF
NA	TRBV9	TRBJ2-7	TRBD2	TGTGCCAGCGCCGAGACTAGCTCGGGTGAGCAGTACTTC	CASAETSSGEQYF
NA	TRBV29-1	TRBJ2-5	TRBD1	TGCAGCGGGCAGATCGGGACAGGGGAAGAGACCCAGTACTTC	CSGQIGTGEETQYF
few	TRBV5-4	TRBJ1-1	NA	TGTGCCAGCAGCCAACTCGACAGCGAAGAAGCTTTCTTT	CASSQLDSEEAFF
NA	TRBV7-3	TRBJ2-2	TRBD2	TGTGCCAGCAGCCTCGCGGGAAGCGGGAGAGGGAAAGCCGGGGAGCTGTTTTTT	CASSLAGSGRGKAGELFF
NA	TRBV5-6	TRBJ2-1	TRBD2	TGTGCCAGCAGCCATACGACTAGCACGGATTTGGGAAATGAGCAGTTCTTC	CASSHTTSTDLGNEQFF
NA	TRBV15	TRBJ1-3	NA	TGTGCAATCAGATCATTCTCTGGAAACACCATATATTTT	CAIRSFSGNTIYF
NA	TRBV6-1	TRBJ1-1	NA	TGTGCCAGCAGCCAACAGAAGAACACTGAAGCTTTCTTT	CASSQQKNTEAFF
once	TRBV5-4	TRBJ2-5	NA	TGTGCCAGCAGCTCGCCCGACACCGGAGAGACCCAGTACTTC	CASSSPDTGETQYF
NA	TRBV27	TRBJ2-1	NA	TGTGCCAGCAGCCGAGGACTACCCAATGAGCAGTTCTTC	CASSRGLPNEQFF
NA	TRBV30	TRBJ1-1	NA	TGTGCCTGGGGGGAGGGGGGGTGGGGGAACACTGAAGCTTTCTTT	CAWGEGGWGNTEAFF
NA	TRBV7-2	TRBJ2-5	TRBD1	TGTGCCAGCAGCTCCGGTTTGGGGACAGGGACCTCAGAGACCCAGTACTTC	CASSSGLGTGTSETQYF
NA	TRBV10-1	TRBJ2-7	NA	TGCGCCAGCAGCATTGGGACTGGCTACGAGCAGTACTTC	CASSIGTGYEQYF
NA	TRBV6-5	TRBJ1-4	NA	TGTGCCAGCAGTTACGGCGGAACCCGGGCTAATGAAAAACTGTTTTTT	CASSYGGTRANEKLFF
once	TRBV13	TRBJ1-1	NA	TGTGCCAGCAGCTCCCCCCCGTCGGGCACTGAAGCTTTCTTT	CASSSPPSGTEAFF
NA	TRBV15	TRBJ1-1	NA	TGTGCCACCAGCAGAGATGTCGCCGAGGTGAACACTGAAGCTTTCTTT	CATSRDVAEVNTEAFF
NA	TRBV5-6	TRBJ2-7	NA	TGTGCCAGCAGCTTGGGAGGCGGGACAGTTGACGAGCAGTACTTC	CASSLGGGTVDEQYF
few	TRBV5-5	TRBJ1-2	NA	TGTGCCAGCAGCTTGGCGGAGATAGCTAACTATGGCTACACCTTC	CASSLAEIANYGYTF
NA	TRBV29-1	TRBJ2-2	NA	TGCAGCGTTGACCAGACAGGAAACACCGGGGAGCTGTTTTTT	CSVDQTGNTGELFF
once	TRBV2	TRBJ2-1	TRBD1	TGTGCCAGCAGGGGGGACAGCCAACACAATGAGCAGTTCTTC	CASRGDSQHNEQFF
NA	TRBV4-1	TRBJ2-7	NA	TGCGCCAGCAGCCAAGCCGCGCAGGCAAACTACGAGCAGTACTTC	CASSQAAQANYEQYF
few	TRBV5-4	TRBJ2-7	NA	TGTGCCAGCAGCTCAGGCCGGGACATCTCCTACGAGCAGTACTTC	CASSSGRDISYEQYF
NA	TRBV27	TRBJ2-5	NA	TGTGCCAGCAGTCTCCACCCGACTTTAGAGGGAGAGGAGACCCAGTACTTC	CASSLHPTLEGEETQYF
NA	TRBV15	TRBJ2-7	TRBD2	TGTGCCACCAGCAACGGACTAGGGTCTTACGAGCAGTACTTC	CATSNGLGSYEQYF
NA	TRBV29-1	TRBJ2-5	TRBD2	TGCAGCGTTGAGGACGGGAGGGCCGGGGAGACCCAGTACTTC	CSVEDGRAGETQYF
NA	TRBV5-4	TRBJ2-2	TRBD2	TGTGCCAGCAGCGCCACTAGCGGGAGCTCCGGGGAGCTGTTTTTT	CASSATSGSSGELFF
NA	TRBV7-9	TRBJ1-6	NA	TGTGCCAGCAGCCAAACTCATACACCCCTCCACTTT	CASSQTHTPLHF
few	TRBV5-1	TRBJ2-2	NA	TGCGCCAGCAGCTTTACAGCCGCGAACACCGGGGAGCTGTTTTTT	CASSFTAANTGELFF
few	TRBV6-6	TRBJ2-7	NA	TGTGCCAGTATTTATAAGGAGAAGCCGGCCTACGAGCAGTACTTC	CASIYKEKPAYEQYF
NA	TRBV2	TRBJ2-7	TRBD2	TGTGCCAGCAGTGATAAAAGCGGGAGTGTCTACGAGCAGTACTTC	CASSDKSGSVYEQYF
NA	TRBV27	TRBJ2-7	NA	TGTGCCAGCAGTCTTGGGTGGGCGGGGGAGCAGTACTTC	CASSLGWAGEQYF
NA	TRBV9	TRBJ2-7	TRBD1	TGTGCCAGCAGCGTCGACGGGACAGGGGACTACGAGCAGTACTTC	CASSVDGTGDYEQYF
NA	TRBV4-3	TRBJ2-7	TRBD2	TGCGCCAGCAGCCAAGCTCCAACTAGCGAGTACGAGCAGTACTTC	CASSQAPTSEYEQYF
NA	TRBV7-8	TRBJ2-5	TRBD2	TGTGCCAGCAGCTCTCGGACTAGCGGGATCCCAGAGACCCAGTACTTC	CASSSRTSGIPETQYF
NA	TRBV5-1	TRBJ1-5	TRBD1	TGCGCCAGCAGCTTTCAGCCCTCCGGACAGGATGATCAGCCCCAGCATTTT	CASSFQPSGQDDQPQHF
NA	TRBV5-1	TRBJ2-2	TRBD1	TGCGCCAGCAGCGCCCGACAGGGAAACACCGGGGAGCTGTTTTTT	CASSARQGNTGELFF
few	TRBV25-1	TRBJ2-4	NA	TGTGCCAGCAGTGGGGACTCCTCTATTCAGTACTTC	CASSGDSSIQYF
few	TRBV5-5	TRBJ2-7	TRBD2	TGTGCCAGCAGCCAGACTAGCGGGTATACCTACGAGCAGTACTTC	CASSQTSGYTYEQYF
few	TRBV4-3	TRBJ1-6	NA	TGCGCCAGCAGCCAAGCTTACTCCTATAATTCACCCCTCCACTTT	CASSQAYSYNSPLHF
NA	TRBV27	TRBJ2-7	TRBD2	TGTGCCAGCAGTCTTCAGACTAGCGGGATCCACGAGCAGTACTTC	CASSLQTSGIHEQYF
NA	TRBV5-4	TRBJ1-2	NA	TGTGCCAGCAGCCCGGCGGGAGCCTATGGCTACACCTTC	CASSPAGAYGYTF
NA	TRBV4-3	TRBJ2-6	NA	TGCGCCAGCAGCCAACGGGATTGGGTAGGCTCTGGGGCCAACGTCCTGACTTTC	CASSQRDWVGSGANVLTF
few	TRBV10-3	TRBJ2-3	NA	TGTGCCATCAGTGAGATGTTCAGGGGCACAGATACGCAGTATTTT	CAISEMFRGTDTQYF
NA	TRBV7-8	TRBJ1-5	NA	TGTGCCAGCAGCCTACGGGGGTCCTGGGCCCAGCATTTT	CASSLRGSWAQHF
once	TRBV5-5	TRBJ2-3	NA	TGTGCCAGCAGCTTGGTTCAGAGCACAGATACGCAGTATTTT	CASSLVQSTDTQYF
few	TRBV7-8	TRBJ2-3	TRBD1	TGTGCCAGCAGCTTCCAAACAGGGGCGAAAGATACGCAGTATTTT	CASSFQTGAKDTQYF
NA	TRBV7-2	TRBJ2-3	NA	TGTGCCAGCAGCTTAGAGCCCAGCACAGATACGCAGTATTTT	CASSLEPSTDTQYF
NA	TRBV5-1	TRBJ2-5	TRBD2	TGCGCCAGCAGCAGGGCTAGCGGGAGTCTTATGGAGACCCAGTACTTC	CASSRASGSLMETQYF